Listed below are T cell receptor beta chains from one sample, sequenced in a study of shared clonotypes between healthy human individuals. Repertoires were generated with immunoSEQ multiplex PCR, while TCRdb's copy carries only in-frame clones and drops some. The table lists about 2.4 million clones, around nine tenths of them singletons, with over 0.12% in the top ten. Sequenced: naive CD4+ T cells sorted from blood. These receptors came from a man younger than 35 in good health. CDR3s include the opening cysteine and the closing phenylalanine or tryptophan. A D gene is named only where the DNA matches it firmly. Rows give clone size only sometimes, using once, few, many, or a class for an expanded clone.

d_call j_call v_call clone_size cdr3_nt cdr3_aa
TRBD1 TRBJ1-2 TRBV27 - TGTGCCAGCAGTTGGGAGGGACAGGGGGCCATCGGAGGCTACACCTTC CASSWEGQGAIGGYTF
- TRBJ1-2 TRBV9 once TGTGCCAGCAGCGGAAGGGGCAGGTACGGCTATGGCTACACCTTC CASSGRGRYGYGYTF
- TRBJ1-5 TRBV5-1 - TGCGCCAGCAGCTTGCTTGGGGGTAATCAGCCCCAGCATTTT CASSLLGGNQPQHF
TRBD2 TRBJ2-3 TRBV6-5 - TGTGCCAGCAGACAAGCGGGGGGCCCTTCTGATACGCAGTATTTT CASRQAGGPSDTQYF
- TRBJ1-5 TRBV2 - TGTGCCAGCAGTGAGTTCAGGGTTGGGGATCAGCCCCAGCATTTT CASSEFRVGDQPQHF
TRBD1 TRBJ2-2 TRBV6-1 - TGTGCCAGCAGTGCCGGGACAGTGGCCGGGGAGCTGTTTTTT CASSAGTVAGELFF
- TRBJ2-5 TRBV10-1 - TGCGCCAGCAGTGTCGGAGGGAGAGAGACCCAGTACTTC CASSVGGRETQYF
- TRBJ2-1 TRBV9 - TGTGCCAGCAGCGTAGAAATTGATAGAGGAAAGGTCTTC CASSVEIDRGKVF
TRBD1 TRBJ1-1 TRBV11-2 - TGTGCCAGCAGCCGGGGACAGTTGAACACTGAAGCTTTCTTT CASSRGQLNTEAFF
TRBD1 TRBJ1-2 TRBV27 - TGTGCCAGCAGTCACGACAGGGAATTGGCTGGCTACACCTTC CASSHDRELAGYTF